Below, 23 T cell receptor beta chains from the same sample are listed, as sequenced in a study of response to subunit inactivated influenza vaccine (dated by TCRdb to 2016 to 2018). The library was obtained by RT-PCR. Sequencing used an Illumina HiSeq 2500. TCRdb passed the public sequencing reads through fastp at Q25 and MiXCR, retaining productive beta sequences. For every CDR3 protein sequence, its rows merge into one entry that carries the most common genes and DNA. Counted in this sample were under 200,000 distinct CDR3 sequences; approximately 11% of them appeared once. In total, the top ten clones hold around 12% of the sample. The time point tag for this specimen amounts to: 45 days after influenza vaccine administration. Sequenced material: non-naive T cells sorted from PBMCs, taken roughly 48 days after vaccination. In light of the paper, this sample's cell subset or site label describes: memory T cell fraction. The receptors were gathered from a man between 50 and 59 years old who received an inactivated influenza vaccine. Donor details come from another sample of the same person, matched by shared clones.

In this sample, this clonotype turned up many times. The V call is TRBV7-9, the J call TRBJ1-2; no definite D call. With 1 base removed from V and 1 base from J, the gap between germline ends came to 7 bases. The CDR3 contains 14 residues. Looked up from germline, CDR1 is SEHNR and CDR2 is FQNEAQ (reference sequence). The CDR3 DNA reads TGTGCCAGCAGCTTAGACGTGAATAACTATGGCTACACCTTC. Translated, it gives CASSLDVNNYGYTF.

CDR3 nucleotide sequence: TGTGCCAGCAGCTTAGTTGGAGGGGCGAACCAAGAGACCCAGTACTTC. As protein: CASSLVGGANQETQYF. The chain is built from TRBV11-2 and TRBJ2-5, with D possibly being TRBD2 (6 bases). Per the germline V gene, CDR1 is SGHAT and CDR2 is FQNNGV. V was shortened by 1 base and J by 0 bases, with 12 bases between the two germline ends. The CDR3 totals 16 residues.

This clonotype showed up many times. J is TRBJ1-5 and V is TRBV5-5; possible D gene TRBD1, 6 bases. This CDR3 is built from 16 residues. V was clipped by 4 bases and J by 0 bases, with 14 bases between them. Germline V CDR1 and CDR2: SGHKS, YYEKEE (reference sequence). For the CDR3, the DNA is TGTGCCAGCAGCCCCATAGGGGGGGATAGCAATCAGCCCCAGCATTTT. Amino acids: CASSPIGGDSNQPQHF.

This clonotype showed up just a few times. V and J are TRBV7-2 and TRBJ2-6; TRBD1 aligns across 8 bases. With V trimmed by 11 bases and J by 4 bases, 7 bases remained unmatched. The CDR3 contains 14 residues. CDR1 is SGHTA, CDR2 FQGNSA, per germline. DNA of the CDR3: TGTGCCGGAACAGGGGGATCCGGGGCCAACGTCCTGACTTTC. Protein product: CAGTGGSGANVLTF.

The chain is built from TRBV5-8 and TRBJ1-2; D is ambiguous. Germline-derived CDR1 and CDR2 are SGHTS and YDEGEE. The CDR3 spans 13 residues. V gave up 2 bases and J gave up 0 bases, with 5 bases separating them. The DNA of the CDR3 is TGTGCCAGCAGCTTTCCGCCTAACTATGGCTACACCTTC. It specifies CASSFPPNYGYTF.

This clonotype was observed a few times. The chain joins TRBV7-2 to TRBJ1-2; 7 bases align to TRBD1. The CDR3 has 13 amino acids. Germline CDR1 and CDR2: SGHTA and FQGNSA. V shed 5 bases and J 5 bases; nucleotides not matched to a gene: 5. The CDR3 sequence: CASSPRQGYGYTF. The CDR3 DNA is TGTGCCAGCAGCCCCAGACAGGGATATGGCTACACCTTC.

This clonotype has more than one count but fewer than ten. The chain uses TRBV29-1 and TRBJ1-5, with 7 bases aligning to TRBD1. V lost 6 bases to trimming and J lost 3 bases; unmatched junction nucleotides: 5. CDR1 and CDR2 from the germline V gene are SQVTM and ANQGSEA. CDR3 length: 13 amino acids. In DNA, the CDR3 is TGCAGCGTCGGCAGGGGGGTCAATCAGCCCCAGCATTTT. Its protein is CSVGRGVNQPQHF.

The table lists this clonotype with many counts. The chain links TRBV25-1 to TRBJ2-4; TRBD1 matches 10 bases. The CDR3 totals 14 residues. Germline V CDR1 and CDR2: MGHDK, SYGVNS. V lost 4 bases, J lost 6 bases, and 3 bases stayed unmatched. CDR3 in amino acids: CASSARTGGNIQYF. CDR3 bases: TGTGCCAGCAGTGCAAGGACAGGGGGAAACATTCAGTACTTC.

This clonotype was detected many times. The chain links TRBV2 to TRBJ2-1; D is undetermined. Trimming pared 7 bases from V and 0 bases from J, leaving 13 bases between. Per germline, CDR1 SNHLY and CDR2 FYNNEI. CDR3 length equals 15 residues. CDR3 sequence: CASKFMSSSYNEQFF. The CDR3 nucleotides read TGTGCCAGCAAATTCATGTCGAGCTCCTACAATGAGCAGTTCTTC. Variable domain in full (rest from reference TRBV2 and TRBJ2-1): EPEVTQTPSHQVTQMGQEVILRCVPISNHLYFYWYRQILGQKVEFLVSFYNNEISEKSEIFDDQFSVERPDGSNFTLKIRSTKLEDSAMYFCASKFMSSSYNEQFFGPGTRLTVL.

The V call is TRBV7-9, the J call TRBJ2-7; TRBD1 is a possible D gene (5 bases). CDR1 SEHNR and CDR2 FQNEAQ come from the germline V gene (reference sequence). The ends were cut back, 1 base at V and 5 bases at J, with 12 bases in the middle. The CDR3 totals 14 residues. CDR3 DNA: TGTGCCAGCAGCTTAGGGACACCCGCCGACGAGCAGTACTTC. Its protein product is CASSLGTPADEQYF.

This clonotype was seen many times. The CDR3 protein is CSAPFQYTGEAFF. The CDR3 nucleotides are TGCAGTGCTCCGTTTCAGTACACCGGTGAAGCTTTCTTT. The gene calls are TRBV20-1 and TRBJ1-1; no clear D gene. The V gene's germline CDR1 is DFQATT and CDR2 SNEGSKA (reference sequence). Between the trimmed V and J ends, which lost 5 bases and 7 bases, there was a span of 17 bases. This CDR3 region has 13 residues.

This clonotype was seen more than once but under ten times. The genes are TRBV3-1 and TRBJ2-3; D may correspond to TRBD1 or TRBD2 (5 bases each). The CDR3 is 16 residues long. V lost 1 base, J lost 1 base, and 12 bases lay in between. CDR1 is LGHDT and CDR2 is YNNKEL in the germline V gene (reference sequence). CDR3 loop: CASSQGGSIRTDTQYF. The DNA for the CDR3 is TGTGCCAGCAGCCAAGGGGGGAGTATCCGCACAGATACGCAGTATTTT.

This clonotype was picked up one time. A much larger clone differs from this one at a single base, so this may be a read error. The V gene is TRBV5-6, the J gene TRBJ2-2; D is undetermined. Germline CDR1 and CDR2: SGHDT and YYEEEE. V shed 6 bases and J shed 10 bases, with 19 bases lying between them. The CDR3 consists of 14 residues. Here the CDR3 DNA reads TGTGCCAGCAAGGTCACTCCGCAGGCCGAGGAGCTGTTTTTT. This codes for CASKVTPQAEELFF. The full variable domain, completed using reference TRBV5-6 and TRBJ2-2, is DAGVTQSPTHLIKTRGQQVTLRCSPKSGHDTVSWYQQALGQGPQFIFQYYEEEERQRGNFPDRFSGHQFPNYSSELNVNALLLGDSALYLCASKVTPQAEELFFGEGSRLTVL.

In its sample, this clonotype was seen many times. CDR3 nucleotides: TGCGCCAGCAGCGCATCCGGGACAGGGTTTAATTCACCCCTCCACTTT. This sequence encodes CASSASGTGFNSPLHF. This chain uses TRBV5-1 with TRBJ1-6; TRBD1 matches 9 bases. CDR1 SGHRS and CDR2 YFSETQ come from the germline V gene. The V and J ends lost 4 bases and 6 bases, in that order; junction bases with no gene match: 8. The CDR3 loop spans 16 amino acids. Full variable domain (missing parts from reference TRBV5-1 and TRBJ1-6): KAGVTQTPRYLIKTRGQQVTLSCSPISGHRSVSWYQQTPGQGLQFLFEYFSETQRNKGNFPGRFSGRQFSNSRSEMNVSTLELGDSALYLCASSASGTGFNSPLHFGNGTRLTVT.

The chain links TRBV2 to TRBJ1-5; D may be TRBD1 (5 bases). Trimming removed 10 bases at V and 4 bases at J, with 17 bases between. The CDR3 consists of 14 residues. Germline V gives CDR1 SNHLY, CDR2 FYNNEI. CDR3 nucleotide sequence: TGTGCCACGGCGGATAGGGACGGTAATCAGCCCCAGCATTTT. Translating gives CATADRDGNQPQHF.

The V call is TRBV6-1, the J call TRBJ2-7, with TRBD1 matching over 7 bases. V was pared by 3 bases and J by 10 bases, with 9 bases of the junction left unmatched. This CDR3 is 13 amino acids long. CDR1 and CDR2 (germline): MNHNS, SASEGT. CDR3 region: CASSDFGTANQYF. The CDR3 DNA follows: TGTGCCAGCAGTGATTTCGGGACAGCCAATCAGTACTTC.

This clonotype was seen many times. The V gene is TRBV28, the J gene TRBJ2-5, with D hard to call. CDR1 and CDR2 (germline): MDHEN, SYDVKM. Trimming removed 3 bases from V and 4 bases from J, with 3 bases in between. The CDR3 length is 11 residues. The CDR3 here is CASSFGETQYF. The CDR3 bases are TGTGCCAGCAGTTTTGGAGAGACCCAGTACTTC.

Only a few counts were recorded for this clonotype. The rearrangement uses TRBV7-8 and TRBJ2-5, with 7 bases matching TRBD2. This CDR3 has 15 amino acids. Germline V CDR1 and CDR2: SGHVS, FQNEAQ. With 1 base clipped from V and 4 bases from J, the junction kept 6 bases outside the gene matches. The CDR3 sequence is CASSLGWGGRETQYF. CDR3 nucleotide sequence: TGTGCCAGCAGCTTAGGCTGGGGGGGACGAGAGACCCAGTACTTC.

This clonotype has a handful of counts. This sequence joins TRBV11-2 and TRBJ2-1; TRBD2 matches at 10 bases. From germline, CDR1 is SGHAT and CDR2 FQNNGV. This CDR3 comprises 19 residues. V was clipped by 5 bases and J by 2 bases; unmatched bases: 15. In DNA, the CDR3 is TGTGCCAGCAGCGGGGGGGGGACTAGCGCCTTAGTGGCCTACAATGAGCAGTTCTTC. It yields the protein CASSGGGTSALVAYNEQFF. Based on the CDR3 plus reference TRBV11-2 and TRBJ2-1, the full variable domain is EAGVAQSPRYKIIEKRQSVAFWCNPISGHATLYWYQQILGQGPKLLIQFQNNGVVDDSQLPKDRFSAERLKGVDSTLKIQPAKLEDSAVYLCASSGGGTSALVAYNEQFFGPGTRLTVL.

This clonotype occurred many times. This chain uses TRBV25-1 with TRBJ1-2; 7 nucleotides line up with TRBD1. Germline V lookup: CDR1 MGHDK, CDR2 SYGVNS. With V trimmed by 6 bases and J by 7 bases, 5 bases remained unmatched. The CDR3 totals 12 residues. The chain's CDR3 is CASSVYRGGYTF. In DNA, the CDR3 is TGTGCCAGCAGCGTCTACAGGGGTGGCTACACCTTC.

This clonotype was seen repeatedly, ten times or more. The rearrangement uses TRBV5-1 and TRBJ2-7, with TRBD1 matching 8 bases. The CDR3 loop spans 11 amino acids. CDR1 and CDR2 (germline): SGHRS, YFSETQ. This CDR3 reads CFRQGACEQYF. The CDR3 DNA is TGCTTCCGCCAGGGGGCATGCGAGCAGTACTTC.

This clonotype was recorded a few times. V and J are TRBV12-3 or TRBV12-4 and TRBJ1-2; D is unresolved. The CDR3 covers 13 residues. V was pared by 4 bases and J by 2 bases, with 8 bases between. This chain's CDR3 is CASSWQANYGYTF. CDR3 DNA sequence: TGTGCCAGCAGTTGGCAGGCGAACTATGGCTACACCTTC.

CDR3 loop: CSARTGAEETQYF. The CDR3 DNA follows: TGCAGTGCTAGGACTGGAGCGGAAGAGACCCAGTACTTC. The chain recombines TRBV20-1 with TRBJ2-5; maybe TRBD2 (5 bases). Per the germline V gene, CDR1 is DFQATT and CDR2 is SNEGSKA (reference sequence). V was pared by 3 bases and J by 3 bases, with 11 bases between. This CDR3 is built from 13 residues.